Sequencing of this T cell receptor beta chain was carried out in a study of cytomegalovirus exposure and HLA in healthy donors. Germline V gene lookup returns CDR1 ENHRY and CDR2 SYGVKD. The CDR3 runs 16 residues. The V gene end was trimmed by 6 bases and the J gene end by 7 bases; junction bases not matched to a gene: 8. PCR employed 60 Vbeta and 13 Jbeta primers. Generated by immunoSEQ multiplex PCR, the TCRdb table keeps only in-frame clones and is missing some. The table has about 120,000 clones, roughly four fifths seen once. This clone was counted between two and nine times. Sequencing used PBMCs. This chain links TRBV10-3 with TRBJ2-1, with 14 bases identical to TRBD2. This TCR was sampled from a woman between 18 and 30 years old in good health and CMV-seronegative. DNA of the CDR3: TGTGCCATCAGCTCTGGGACTAGCGGGGGTTATAATGAGCAGTTCTTC. It yields the protein CAISSGTSGGYNEQFF.